This note documents a single TCR beta chain sequence. The specificity of this receptor is unknown. The input lacks base qualities; no much larger clone sits a single base away. The library was prepared using the immunoSEQ multiplex PCR assay. Not all clones reach the TCRdb copy of this immuneACCESS table, which keeps in-frame sequences only. Checked studies attribute under half of the gap to unresolved V genes and leave the rest unexplained. This sample lists 65,000 to 90,000 clones; about nine tenths were detected once. The ten most abundant clones make up 3.5% of the sample. The data derive from a study of T cell changes during pregnancy in multiple sclerosis (dated by TCRdb to the late 2010s). Some background on the complete study: The study examined how the T cell repertoire changed over the course of pregnancy in women with multiple sclerosis.

Trimming at the junction amounts to 6 bases on V and 3 bases on J, and the germline ends lie 15 bases apart. The germline V gene supplies CDR1 MNHEY and CDR2 SVGAGI. There are 14 amino acids in the CDR3, from cysteine to phenylalanine inclusive. Solely the CDR3 DNA is kept, with 42 bases framed from the first base. The clonotype was recovered from a female donor in good health, serving as a control in a pregnancy study. Some clones in this sample may be carry-over from other donors' samples. Recombination linked TRBV6-5 to TRBJ2-7; TRBD2 could be the D gene, as 6 bases match. The material was PBMCs, obtained in the first trimester of pregnancy. The DNA reads as follows: TGTGCCAGCAGCTCCCTTGGAGGGTACTACGAGCAGTACTTC. This sequence encodes CASSSLGGYYEQYF.